The T cell receptor beta chain under discussion was sequenced for a study of T-cell memory formation after mild COVID-19. General observations from the study: For contracting clones, CD4+ ones sat mainly in CM and EM, CD8+ in EMRA. Balance between CD4 and CD8 was seen in clones contracting day 15 to 85, and a CD4+ lean was seen in later expanders.

Trimming cost V 8 bases and J 2 bases, with 9 bases left between them. This CDR3 spans 12 amino acids. Germline CDR1 and CDR2: LGHDT and YNNKEL (reference sequence). The sample holds a few counts of this clonotype. Its target is not known. Amplification by 5'RACE using constant-segment primers produced TCR alpha and TCR beta cDNA libraries that carried sample barcodes and UMIs. MiXCR, run by TCRdb on the 5' RACE reads, gives a single entry per CDR3 protein. The table records 15,000 or so distinct CDR3 sequences, 20% to 25% of them present only once. Material: PBMCs or a T cell subset sorted from them (not recorded which). The genes are TRBV3-1 and TRBJ2-5; D call uncertain. This sequence originates from a man aged 18 to 29 who had mild COVID-19 (a few samples of this study predate the infection). Cell type and time point are not known. CDR3 DNA sequence: TGTGCCAGCTCCCGGAATCAAGAGACCCAGTACTTC. This codes for CASSRNQETQYF.